This T cell receptor (beta chain) was sequenced for a study of blood T cell repertoires in COVID-19. Points on this clone: Germline and junction disagree at one end, which may indicate a read error.

This CDR3 is built from 10 residues. Germline-derived CDR1 and CDR2 are DFQATT and SNEGSKA (reference sequence). Some clones are missing from TCRdb's copy, which holds only in-frame ones; the method was immunoSEQ multiplex PCR. The sample contains about 210,000 clones, under 90% of which appear only once. The sequencing sample was made of PBMCs or T cells enriched from blood (not recorded which). The rearrangement links TRBV20-1 to TRBJ1-2, with D unresolved. This TCR came from a woman aged 45-65 years with acute COVID-19. CDR3 region: CGLGGYGYTF. The CDR3, as DNA: TGTGGTCTGGGCGGGTATGGCTACACCTTC.